The clone carrying this T cell receptor beta chain was recorded a few times. Its antigen is still unknown. Germline V gene lookup returns CDR1 MNHNY and CDR2 SVGAGI (reference sequence). This CDR3 region has 12 residues. The V and J ends lost 2 bases and 7 bases respectively, with 8 bases between them. The data derive from a study of T cells after yellow fever vaccination. General study results and limits: A weaker secondary response peaked on day 5, the primary on day 15. Among primary-vaccination clones, most reappeared after the booster, at roughly 96% for CD4 and around 90% for CD8.

A process of 5'RACE template switching, which added a universal primer site and UMIs, was used to make TCR cDNA. TCRdb ran MiXCR on the 5' RACE reads and lists one entry per CDR3 protein. Of some 260,000 distinct CDR3 sequences in the sample, around 4.9% were seen once. The receptor was derived from a man between 18 and 35 years old who received the YFV17D yellow fever vaccine. The J gene is TRBJ1-2, the V gene TRBV6-6; D is unresolved. The starting material was CD4+ T cells sorted from PBMCs, obtained on the day of the yellow fever booster vaccination. The CDR3 is CASSYGLRGYTF. In DNA, the CDR3 is TGTGCCAGCAGTTACGGTCTGCGTGGCTACACCTTC.